These 18 T cell receptor beta chains originate from one sample sequenced in a study of cytomegalovirus exposure and HLA in healthy donors. The primer mix had 60 Vbeta and 13 Jbeta primers. TCRdb keeps only in-frame clones here, not all; method: immunoSEQ multiplex PCR. The data hold 150,000 or so clones, with roughly 70% observed a single time. The sequenced sample was PBMCs. The receptors were sampled from a man younger than 45 in good health and CMV-seropositive.

This rearrangement joins TRBV2 to TRBJ2-5; possibly TRBD1 for D (6 bases). The CDR3 runs to 16 residues. Germline values: CDR1 SNHLY, CDR2 FYNNEI. The V gene lost 0 bases and the J gene lost 5 bases, with 16 bases spanning the gap. The CDR3 loop is CASSEAPGRGWETQYF. The CDR3 region has the DNA TGTGCCAGCAGTGAAGCGCCGGGCAGGGGTTGGGAGACCCAGTACTTC. Together with reference TRBV2 and TRBJ2-5, the CDR3 gives the full variable domain: EPEVTQTPSHQVTQMGQEVILRCVPISNHLYFYWYRQILGQKVEFLVSFYNNEISEKSEIFDDQFSVERPDGSNFTLKIRSTKLEDSAMYFCASSEAPGRGWETQYFGPGTRLLVL.

V usage is TRBV27 and J usage is TRBJ1-5; 8 positions match TRBD1. This CDR3 has 15 amino acids. V lost 5 bases and J lost 2; bases outside the gene matches: 5. Germline values: CDR1 MNHEY, CDR2 SMNVEV (reference sequence). The DNA of the CDR3 is TGTGCCAGCAGTCCCCAGGGGGCTCGCAATCAGCCCCAGCATTTT. The encoded protein is CASSPQGARNQPQHF.

This rearrangement joins TRBV30 to TRBJ2-5, with 10 bases lining up with TRBD1. The DNA end is a closer match to TRBJ2-7, so the J assignment may be wrong. From germline, CDR1 is GTSNPN and CDR2 SVGIG (reference sequence). The CDR3 sequence is 15 residues long. The CDR3 reads CAWSAGTGVPYEQYF. The CDR3 DNA sequence: TGTGCCTGGAGTGCCGGGACAGGGGTGCCCTACGAGCAGTACTTC.

This clone was seen a few times. This sequence joins TRBV9 and TRBJ1-1, with 7 bases fitting TRBD1. Losses at the gene ends were 1 base for V and 3 bases for J; bases not matched to a gene: 0. The CDR3 is 13 residues long. Germline loops: CDR1 SGDLS, CDR2 YYNGEE. CDR3 bases: TGTGCCAGCAGCGTACAGGGGGACACTGAAGCTTTCTTT. It codes for CASSVQGDTEAFF.

The chain has TRBV13 and TRBJ1-2, with 9 bases aligning to TRBD1. Germline values: CDR1 PRHDT, CDR2 FYEKMQ (reference sequence). The CDR3 contains 14 residues. Trimming took 5 bases from V and 5 from J; bases not matched to a gene: 6. The CDR3 nucleotides are TGTGCCAGCAGCAGAACAGGGGGCAAGTATGGCTACACCTTC. Its protein is CASSRTGGKYGYTF.

The V gene is TRBV21-1, the J gene TRBJ2-7; the table assigns TRBD2, which was not confirmed against the DNA. TRBV21-1 corresponds to a pseudogene. CDR3 length: 17 amino acids. CDR3 amino acids: CASSKVRPGTRGDEQYF. For the CDR3, the DNA is TGTGCCAGCAGCAAAGTGAGGCCCGGCACACGGGGTGACGAGCAGTACTTC.

CDR3 in amino acids: CASSVGQGLSSYEQYF. The DNA of the CDR3 is TGTGCCAGCAGCGTCGGACAGGGCCTTAGCTCCTACGAGCAGTACTTC. The chain has TRBV9 and TRBJ2-7; the match to TRBD1 covers 8 bases. CDR1 is SGDLS and CDR2 is YYNGEE in the germline V gene. The CDR3 is made up of 16 amino acids. Trimming removed 2 bases from V and 0 bases from J; junction bases left unmatched: 7.

The gene calls are TRBV5-4 and TRBJ2-3; 9 bases are a match to TRBD1. The CDR3 is 17 residues long. Per the germline V gene, CDR1 is SGHNT and CDR2 is YYREEE (reference sequence). V was pared by 0 bases and J by 5 bases, with 10 bases of the junction left unmatched. CDR3 nucleotides: TGTGCCAGCAGCTTGGTCCTCGGGACAGGGTATAGAGATACGCAGTATTTT. It translates to CASSLVLGTGYRDTQYF.

CDR3 in DNA: TGTGCCACCAGCAGATCACTAGCGGGAACCTACAATGAGCAGTTCTTC. Amino acid sequence: CATSRSLAGTYNEQFF. The J gene is TRBJ2-1, the V gene TRBV15; TRBD2 agrees at 10 bases. This CDR3 is built from 16 residues. With 2 bases clipped from V and 2 bases from J, the junction kept 3 bases outside the gene matches. CDR1 LNHNV and CDR2 YYDKDF come from the germline V gene (reference sequence).

This clone has a single count. The rearrangement joins TRBV30 to TRBJ2-1, with D perhaps TRBD2 (6 bases). The V end was cut by 4 bases, the J end by 7 bases, with 17 bases between. Germline values: CDR1 GTSNPN, CDR2 SVGIG (reference sequence). CDR3 length: 14 residues. CDR3 residues: CAWNRIRGGNEQFF. For the CDR3, the DNA is TGTGCCTGGAACCGGATTCGCGGAGGGAATGAGCAGTTCTTC.

This clone was detected only a few times. The genes are TRBV27 and TRBJ2-7; 9 positions agree with TRBD1. This CDR3 is built from 16 residues. Germline lookup yields CDR1 MNHEY and CDR2 SMNVEV (reference sequence). J gave up 2 bases and V 8 bases, and 13 bases lay outside the gene matches. CDR3 amino acids: CASWGQGRLKAYEQYF. DNA for the CDR3: TGTGCCAGCTGGGGACAGGGAAGACTGAAGGCCTACGAGCAGTACTTC.

The chain combines TRBV6-1 with TRBJ1-3, with D possibly TRBD1 on 5 matching bases. Germline assignment: CDR1 MNHNS and CDR2 SASEGT. V gave up 7 bases and J gave up 3 bases, with 13 bases separating them. This CDR3 is built from 14 residues. The CDR3: CASTWGVFGNTIYF. The CDR3 nucleotides are TGTGCCAGCACTTGGGGGGTATTTGGAAACACCATATATTTT.

CDR3 sequence reads: CASSDPDRSEAFF. CDR3 coding DNA: TGTGCCAGCAGTGACCCAGACAGGAGTGAAGCTTTCTTT. The V gene is TRBV6-1, the J gene TRBJ1-1, with D perhaps TRBD1 (6 bases). Looked up from germline, CDR1 is MNHNS and CDR2 is SASEGT. V gave up 3 bases and J gave up 7 bases, with 12 bases separating them. The CDR3 consists of 13 residues.

The rearrangement links TRBV5-1 to TRBJ1-1; the match to TRBD1 covers 8 bases. The V segment lost 7 bases and the J segment 3 bases; nucleotides outside the gene matches: 11. The germline V gene has CDR1 SGHRS and CDR2 YFSETQ. The CDR3 spans 15 residues. For the CDR3, the DNA is TGCGCCAGCCGGACAGGGTTCGGGTTATACACTGAAGCTTTCTTT. Translated, it gives CASRTGFGLYTEAFF.

V gene TRBV19 combines with J gene TRBJ1-4; the match to TRBD1 covers 9 bases. After removal of 4 bases from V and 7 bases from J, the junction contained 4 bases not matched to a gene. CDR3 length: 14 residues. Germline CDR1 and CDR2: LNHDA and SQIVND (reference sequence). The CDR3 protein is CASSRDRDGEKLFF. As DNA, the CDR3 is TGTGCCAGTAGTAGGGACAGGGATGGTGAAAAACTGTTTTTT.

The chain joins TRBV6-1 to TRBJ1-1; D is unresolved. V dropped 5 bases and J dropped 0 bases, with 7 bases sitting between them. The CDR3 has 13 residues. Germline CDR1 MNHNS, CDR2 SASEGT. The CDR3 loop is CASSPQMNTEAFF. The CDR3 DNA sequence: TGTGCCAGCAGTCCACAGATGAACACTGAAGCTTTCTTT.

The chain is built from TRBV28 and TRBJ1-4; 8 bases align to TRBD1. The CDR3 spans 15 residues. V lost 4 bases, J lost 4 bases, and 5 bases stayed unmatched. Germline CDR1 reads MDHEN; CDR2 reads SYDVKM. As DNA, the CDR3 is TGTGCCAGCAGTTGGACAGGGAAAGATAATGAAAAACTGTTTTTT. This encodes CASSWTGKDNEKLFF.

V usage is TRBV11-2 and J usage is TRBJ2-3, with D tentatively TRBD2 (7 bases). The CDR3 consists of 14 residues. The germline V gene encodes CDR1 SGHAT and CDR2 FQNNGV. V gave up 7 bases and J gave up 5 bases, with 16 bases separating them. CDR3 sequence reads: CASNSGRGQDTQYF. For the CDR3, the DNA is TGTGCCAGCAATTCAGGGAGGGGACAAGATACGCAGTATTTT.